The T cell receptor (beta chain) described here comes from a study of response to subunit inactivated influenza vaccine. This clonotype was counted only a few times. The antigen is not known. The ends were cut back, 2 bases at V and 7 bases at J, with 12 bases in the middle. The CDR3 length is 14 residues. Germline lookup yields CDR1 SGHTA and CDR2 FQGNSA. General observations from the study: Few additional T cells are recruited per seasonal influenza vaccination, authors suggested.

TCRdb analysed the RT-PCR reads with MiXCR anew, one entry per CDR3 protein. The profile shows 450,000 to 700,000 distinct CDR3 sequences, about 14% of them singletons. This rearrangement joins TRBV7-2 to TRBJ1-5; D remains ambiguous. The sequence was collected from a man aged 50-59 years who received an inactivated influenza vaccine. Sequences were derived from PBMCs from blood, sampled 11 to 12 days after vaccination. This chain's CDR3 is CASSLKAVAQPQHF. DNA for the CDR3: TGTGCCAGCAGCTTAAAGGCCGTCGCGCAGCCCCAGCATTTT. Supplemented by reference TRBV7-2 and TRBJ1-5, the full variable domain reads GAGVSQSPSNKVTEKGKDVELRCDPISGHTALYWYRQSLGQGLEFLIYFQGNSAPDKSGLPSDRFSAERTGGSVSTLTIQRTQQEDSAVYLCASSLKAVAQPQHFGDGTRLSIL.